This TCR beta chain appears in the sequencing data of a study of cytomegalovirus exposure and HLA in healthy donors. General study findings and limits: Researchers catalogued approximately 170 TCR beta chains as cytomegalovirus-associated.

V gave up 0 bases and J gave up 6 bases, with 6 bases separating them. The CDR3 length is 12 residues. Germline V gene sequence: CDR1 SQVTM, CDR2 ANQGSEA. Points on this clone: Antigen unknown.

The primer mix had 60 Vbeta and 13 Jbeta primers. Original processing methods: Per a later analysis, the number of unique TCR beta chains was roughly 87 million, of which about 10 million were shared. Sequencing used immunoSEQ multiplex PCR; TCRdb keeps in-frame clones, though not all of them. V, J and clone size are taken as reported in that table, and D and trimming were inferred from the DNA itself. The sample has about 180,000 clones, roughly 80% seen once. Material: PBMCs. The TCR sequence derives from a girl aged 10 to 17 in good health and CMV-seropositive. V is TRBV29-1 and J is TRBJ2-1, with unresolved D. The CDR3 bases are TGCAGCGTTGAAGATCTACTCAATGAGCAGTTCTTC. Its translation is CSVEDLLNEQFF.